The source of this T cell receptor (beta chain) is a study of blood T cells in healthy people across ages. A J-beta primer mix and a sample-barcoded 5' primer were used in a second PCR of roughly 6 to 12 cycles. Every molecule of cDNA carried a tag from a template-switch adaptor with 12 random nucleotides. TCRdb processed the 5' RACE reads anew with MiXCR; each CDR3 protein has one entry. The table records hundreds of thousands of distinct CDR3 sequences, 40% to 50% of them present only once. This clonotype was seen more than once but under ten times. Its antigen is unknown. The study, taken as a whole, reports: The unknown donor CMV status may have confounded expanded clonotype changes.

This CDR3 spans 16 amino acids. Trimming took 0 bases from V and 0 from J; bases not matched to a gene: 7. CDR1 is DFQATT and CDR2 is SNEGSKA in the germline V gene (reference sequence). The receptor was derived from an elderly man in good health. The specimen sequenced was blood. V usage is TRBV20-1 and J usage is TRBJ1-2; the match to TRBD1 covers 7 bases. CDR3 sequence reads: CSARDPRDSTNYGYTF. The DNA for the CDR3 is TGCAGTGCTAGAGATCCTCGGGACAGTACTAACTATGGCTACACCTTC.